The 9 T cell receptor beta chains below all came from one sample that was sequenced in a study of radiation and T cells in renal cell carcinoma. The data were produced by immunoSEQ multiplex PCR, yet TCRdb's version contains in-frame clones alone and is incomplete. The data show over 60,000 clones, roughly 85% seen once. Time point denoted: blood 2 weeks post-SBRT. The sample's treatment: 15 Gy SBRT to primary tumor, nephrectomy 4 weeks later. The source material was blood, sampled from a patient whose treatment included radiotherapy and nephrectomy. The receptors originated from a woman between 50 and 59 years old with renal cell carcinoma.

On this clone itself: The conserved closing phenylalanine or tryptophan is absent in this CDR3, likely reflecting a read error. The chain links TRBV30 to TRBJ1-3; possibly TRBD1 for D (6 bases). Germline assignment: CDR1 GTSNPN and CDR2 SVGIG (reference sequence). V lost 0 bases, J lost 9 bases, and 15 bases lay in between. The CDR3 is 14 amino acids. The CDR3 loop is CAWSVGGGRGTIYL. CDR3 DNA: TGTGCCTGGAGTGTAGGAGGGGGGCGCGGCACCATATATCTT.

The rearrangement uses TRBV27 and TRBJ1-5; 8 bases line up with TRBD1. In germline, CDR1 is MNHEY, CDR2 SMNVEV (reference sequence). Trimming cost V 0 bases and J 3 bases; bases outside gene matches: 4. This CDR3 contains 16 residues. The CDR3, as DNA: TGTGCCAGCAGTTTATCGGCGGACAGGGCCAATCAGCCCCAGCATTTT. Translation: CASSLSADRANQPQHF.

This chain connects TRBV6-5 to TRBJ2-2, with D possibly being TRBD2 (5 bases). The CDR3 covers 12 residues. CDR1 and CDR2 from the germline V gene are MNHEY and SVGAGI. V lost 6 bases and J lost 4, with 6 bases in between. This CDR3 is CASRAGTGELFF. As DNA, the CDR3 is TGTGCCAGCAGGGCGGGCACCGGGGAGCTGTTTTTT.

The V gene is TRBV28, the J gene TRBJ1-4, with 8 bases fitting TRBD1. Germline CDR1 and CDR2: MDHEN and SYDVKM. This CDR3 has 15 residues. Trimming removed 5 bases from V and 3 bases from J; junction bases left unmatched: 5. CDR3 loop: CASSPQGASNEKLFF. CDR3 bases: TGTGCCAGCAGTCCGCAGGGGGCGTCTAATGAAAAACTGTTTTTT.

The gene calls are TRBV4-1 and TRBJ2-1; 7 bases fit TRBD1. The J segment lost 7 bases and the V segment lost 0 bases, leaving 3 bases of the junction unmatched. The CDR3 is made up of 14 amino acids. The germline V gene encodes CDR1 MGHRA and CDR2 YSYEKL. The CDR3 spells CASSQDPTGNEQFF. CDR3 DNA sequence: TGCGCCAGCAGCCAAGACCCGACAGGGAATGAGCAGTTCTTC.

The chain recombines TRBV7-9 with TRBJ1-5; D gene uncertain. This CDR3 contains 12 residues. Per the germline V gene, CDR1 is SEHNR and CDR2 is FQNEAQ (reference sequence). The germline V and J ends were trimmed by 1 base and 5 bases, with 3 bases remaining between them. CDR3 protein: CASSLGDQPQHF. The CDR3 coding sequence is TGTGCCAGCAGCTTAGGAGATCAGCCCCAGCATTTT.

This sequence joins TRBV9 and TRBJ2-3; D unclear. V lost 1 base and J lost 1, with 10 bases in between. The CDR3 runs to 15 residues. Germline V lookup: CDR1 SGDLS, CDR2 YYNGEE. The CDR3 DNA reads TGTGCCAGCAGCGTAAGTCAGTTTCGCACAGATACGCAGTATTTT. It is translated as CASSVSQFRTDTQYF.

The rearrangement links TRBV6-1 to TRBJ1-6, with D perhaps TRBD1 (5 bases). This CDR3 spans 15 amino acids. V lost 5 bases to trimming and J lost 6 bases, with 14 bases between them. Germline CDR1 is MNHNS and CDR2 is SASEGT. DNA for the CDR3: TGTGCCAGCAGTAACCGGCAGGGCGGTAATTCACCCCTCCACTTT. Translating gives CASSNRQGGNSPLHF.

The chain carries TRBV7-2 and TRBJ2-2, with D unclear. In germline, CDR1 is SGHTA, CDR2 FQGNSA. The CDR3 extends over 15 amino acids. V lost 5 bases and J lost 7, with 17 bases in between. The CDR3 sequence: CASSPRSGWDGELFF. The CDR3 DNA is TGTGCCAGCAGCCCCAGGTCAGGATGGGACGGGGAGCTGTTTTTT.